This paragraph reports one TCR beta chain. Its target is not known. This entry belongs to a study of T cell responses to AZD1222 COVID-19 vaccine. The CDR3 has 12 residues. Germline V gene data show CDR1 as MDHEN and CDR2 as SYDVKM. Trimming cost V 9 bases and J 4 bases; bases outside gene matches: 5. Findings of the study overall: Only five to seven individuals given AZD1222 were seropositive at baseline. Along spike, vaccine-associated CD4 TCRs were found throughout, with dominance at 160-218 and 743-854. Among the donors, most were white British and more were female, and clonal diversity was possibly underestimated. With two AZD1222 doses given, Spike-specific TCR breadth and depth both rose.

Repertoires were generated with immunoSEQ multiplex PCR, while TCRdb's copy carries only in-frame clones and drops some. The profile shows about 180,000 clones, 85% to 90% of them singletons. The chain recombines TRBV28 with TRBJ1-2; 7 positions agree with TRBD1. The sequences come from peripheral blood, collected on day 0 of AZD1222 vaccination. The clonotype originates from an adult in good health. The DNA of the CDR3 is TGTGCCAGTTACAGGGGAGCCTATGGCTACACCTTC. Residues: CASYRGAYGYTF.